This T cell receptor (beta chain) was observed in a study of T cell responses to AZD1222 COVID-19 vaccine. Study-wide context: Second doses that came at about 4 or about 12 weeks were put together.

Concerning this clone: The antigen is unknown.

Study-wide results and caveats: The study found Spike-specific TCR breadth and depth rose after two AZD1222 doses. Close to half of spike-specific TCRs reportedly recognize unmutated variant regions. Along spike, vaccine-associated CD4 TCRs were found throughout, with dominance at 160-218 and 743-854.

Sequencing was performed with immunoSEQ multiplex PCR; in TCRdb, only in-frame clones are kept and a portion is missing. The sample includes some 30,000 clones, around 86% of them seen just once. Here the sequenced sample was peripheral blood, taken on day 0 of AZD1222 vaccination. The sequence was obtained from an adult in good health.

CDR3: CASSSGQGFREQYF. DNA of the CDR3: TGTGCCAGCTCGTCGGGACAGGGGTTTCGGGAGCAGTACTTC. V and J are TRBV18 and TRBJ2-7; 10 bases map to TRBD1. The germline V gene has CDR1 KGHSH and CDR2 LQKENI. V trimming: 6 bases; J trimming: 7 bases; junction bases outside the gene matches: 9. The CDR3 consists of 14 residues. Full variable domain (remainder filled in from reference TRBV18 and TRBJ2-7): NAGVMQNPRHLVRRRGQEARLRCSPMKGHSHVYWYRQLPEEGLKFMVYLQKENIIDESGMPKERFSAEFPKEGPSILRIQQVVRGDSAAYFCASSSGQGFREQYFGPGTRLTVT.